The subject of this entry is one T cell receptor (beta chain). TCRdb keeps only in-frame clones here, not all; method: immunoSEQ multiplex PCR. This sample has about 1 million clones, with roughly 75% found just once. This sample was included in a study of shared clonotypes between healthy human individuals. Study background: The composition of the donors was a couple of women and three men aged 18 to 49.

The V end lost 7 bases, the J end lost 3 bases, and 19 bases lay between the germline ends. In germline, CDR1 is SQVTM, CDR2 ANQGSEA. The CDR3 has 15 residues. The chain couples TRBV29-1 to TRBJ1-3, with a possible D match to TRBD1 (5 bases). The source of this sequence is a man aged 18 to 29 in good health. Material for sequencing was memory CD4+ T cells sorted from blood. Subset in this sample: CD45RA-negative fraction. CDR3 region: CSARGPGIGGNTIYF. For the CDR3, the DNA is TGCAGCGCCCGCGGCCCAGGGATAGGTGGAAACACCATATATTTT.